The clone carrying this TCR beta chain was counted once. Its specificity is not known. Sequencing was at deep level. Profiled with immunoSEQ multiplex PCR; TCRdb holds only in-frame clones, not every one. Of about 470,000 clones in the sample, roughly three quarters were seen once. The source of the sample is a study of shared clonotypes between healthy human individuals. Broader study findings: Enrolling few donors narrowed the genetic and exposure-history diversity that was represented.

This sequence originates from a middle-aged woman in good health. Some clones in this sample may be carry-over from other donors' samples. The sample consisted of PBMCs.

CDR3: CAGQGTNQPQHF. The CDR3 coding sequence is TGTGCCGGGCAGGGAACTAATCAGCCCCAGCATTTT. The chain uses TRBV28 and TRBJ1-5; D might be TRBD1 (5 bases). The CDR3 runs to 12 residues. V lost 11 bases and J 4 bases, leaving 12 bases between the germline ends. Germline-derived CDR1 and CDR2 are MDHEN and SYDVKM.